The 24 T cell receptor beta chains given below trace back to one sample, sequenced in a study of radiotherapy plus CTLA-4 blockade in lung cancer. TCRdb's table, derived via immunoSEQ multiplex PCR, lists solely in-frame clones and lacks some. The sample lists tens of thousands of clones, around 79% occurring once. Source: peripheral blood, taken from a patient treated with radiotherapy plus ipilimumab. The receptor set was obtained from a human donor with non-small cell lung cancer who had a complete response to radiotherapy plus ipilimumab.

This clone was seen once. The genes are TRBV4-3 and TRBJ2-3, with TRBD2 identical over 8 bases. The V gene's germline CDR1 is LGHNA and CDR2 YSLEER. With V trimmed by 0 bases and J by 4 bases, 6 bases remained unmatched. The CDR3 length is 16 residues. The CDR3 loop reads CASSQDTGGPSDTQYF. In DNA, the CDR3 is TGCGCCAGCAGCCAAGATACGGGAGGGCCCTCAGATACGCAGTATTTT.

Written as DNA, the CDR3 is TGTGCCAGCTCACCACCATCCGCCGGGACAGGGGCCACTGAAGCTTTCTTT. Translation gives CASSPPSAGTGATEAFF. The chain employs TRBV18 and TRBJ1-1; 10 nucleotides align to TRBD1. Germline trimming cut 0 bases from V and 4 bases from J; bases unmatched to any gene: 8. CDR1 and CDR2 from the germline V gene are KGHSH and LQKENI. The CDR3 is 17 residues long.

This chain links TRBV5-1 with TRBJ1-6; TRBD1 matches 8 bases. CDR1 is SGHRS and CDR2 is YFSETQ in the germline V gene. CDR3 length equals 15 residues. Germline trimming cut 0 bases from V and 8 bases from J; bases unmatched to any gene: 4. The CDR3 bases are TGCGCCAGCAGCTTGGAGGGACAGGAGTATTCACCCCTCCACTTT. Protein: CASSLEGQEYSPLHF.

This clone was found once. This rearrangement joins TRBV28 to TRBJ2-5; TRBD1 is a possible D gene (5 bases). Germline CDR1 MDHEN, CDR2 SYDVKM. V lost 1 base, J lost 5 bases, and 11 bases lay in between. This CDR3 spans 14 amino acids. The CDR3 sequence is CASSLSPGIETQYF. CDR3 nucleotides: TGTGCCAGCAGTTTATCCCCAGGGATTGAGACCCAGTACTTC. Using reference TRBV28 and TRBJ2-5 for the parts outside the CDR3, the full variable domain is DVKVTQSSRYLVKRTGEKVFLECVQDMDHENMFWYRQDPGLGLRLIYFSYDVKMKEKGDIPEGYSVSREKKERFSLILESASTNQTSMYLCASSLSPGIETQYFGPGTRLLVL.

The chain recombines TRBV5-6 with TRBJ2-2; maybe TRBD1 (6 bases). The germline V gene has CDR1 SGHDT and CDR2 YYEEEE. This CDR3 is built from 16 residues. The V end was cut by 4 bases, the J end by 2 bases, with 15 bases between. CDR3 in amino acids: CASSLRAGVNTGELFF. For the CDR3, the DNA is TGTGCCAGCAGCCTCCGGGCAGGGGTTAACACCGGGGAGCTGTTTTTT.

The CDR3 region is CASSRTEAFF. The DNA of the CDR3 is TGTGCCAGTTCGAGGACTGAAGCTTTCTTT. This chain links TRBV7-9 with TRBJ1-1; the D is unclear. V was pared by 9 bases and J by 5 bases, with 7 bases between. Per germline, CDR1 SEHNR and CDR2 FQNEAQ (reference sequence). The CDR3 consists of 10 residues.

This chain links TRBV5-1 with TRBJ2-5, with TRBD2 as a possible D gene (5 bases). The CDR3 extends over 15 amino acids. V lost 6 bases and J 1 base, leaving 16 bases between the germline ends. The germline V gene has CDR1 SGHRS and CDR2 YFSETQ. CDR3 DNA sequence: TGCGCCAGCAACCCCAGCGGTGTGGTCCAAGAGACCCAGTACTTC. Translated: CASNPSGVVQETQYF.

The chain combines TRBV28 with TRBJ2-3; 12 bases agree with TRBD2. The V gene's germline CDR1 is MDHEN and CDR2 SYDVKM. Trimming removed 2 bases from V and 0 bases from J; junction bases left unmatched: 9. CDR3 length: 19 residues. The CDR3 DNA reads TGTGCCAGCAGTTTAGAAGGACTAGCGGGAATGGCAAGCACAGATACGCAGTATTTT. Its translation: CASSLEGLAGMASTDTQYF.

The chain employs TRBV29-1 and TRBJ2-1, with 9 bases identical to TRBD1. Unmatched junction bases numbered 9, after V lost 3 bases and J lost 6 bases. There are 15 residues in the CDR3. Per germline, CDR1 SQVTM and CDR2 ANQGSEA. The CDR3 here is CSVDAGQGLSNEQFF. CDR3 coding DNA: TGCAGCGTTGACGCCGGACAGGGGCTCTCCAATGAGCAGTTCTTC.

V usage is TRBV2 and J usage is TRBJ1-1; perhaps TRBD1 as D (6 bases). Germline V gene sequence: CDR1 SNHLY, CDR2 FYNNEI. The V gene lost 4 bases and the J gene lost 4 bases, with 10 bases spanning the gap. This CDR3 has 13 residues. The CDR3 nucleotides are TGTGCCAGCAGTGCCGTAGGGGGCACTGAAGCTTTCTTT. Protein: CASSAVGGTEAFF.

This sequence joins TRBV11-2 and TRBJ1-1; D might be TRBD1 (5 bases). From germline, CDR1 is SGHAT and CDR2 FQNNGV. V was cut by 0 bases and J by 7 bases, with 9 bases left in between. This CDR3 region has 13 residues. CDR3 region: CASSLDRRGEAFF. CDR3 sequence (DNA): TGTGCCAGCAGCTTAGATAGAAGGGGTGAAGCTTTCTTT.

This clone occurred a few times. The chain couples TRBV7-9 to TRBJ1-3, with 7 nucleotides matching TRBD1. This CDR3 region has 16 residues. The germline gives CDR1 SEHNR, CDR2 FQNEAQ (reference sequence). V lost 4 bases and J lost 1; bases outside the gene matches: 7. DNA for the CDR3: TGTGCCAGCAGCTCTAACAGGGGACGATCTGGAAACACCATATATTTT. Protein sequence: CASSSNRGRSGNTIYF.

This clone showed up just a few times. The chain carries TRBV5-1 and TRBJ2-2; TRBD2 might be the D (5 bases). V lost 5 bases and J 8 bases, leaving 16 bases between the germline ends. Germline V gene data show CDR1 as SGHRS and CDR2 as YFSETQ. The CDR3 loop spans 14 amino acids. The CDR3 protein is CASRKSSRGGELFF. The CDR3 region has the DNA TGCGCCAGCAGGAAGAGCTCTAGAGGGGGGGAGCTGTTTTTT.

In this sample, this clone turned up a few times. This sequence joins TRBV6-5 and TRBJ1-5, with TRBD1 matching over 7 bases. J was trimmed by 9 bases and V by 0 bases; bases with no gene match: 8. Germline V gives CDR1 MNHEY, CDR2 SVGAGI. This CDR3 contains 15 residues. The DNA for the CDR3 is TGTGCCAGCAGTTACTCGAGACAGGGAGCAGGGCCCCAGCATTTT. Its protein is CASSYSRQGAGPQHF.

This clone was recorded only once. This chain connects TRBV14 to TRBJ2-2; weak D call: TRBD1 (5 bases). The CDR3 contains 14 residues. V was pared by 4 bases and J by 1 base, with 7 bases between. Germline V CDR1 and CDR2: SGHDN, FVKESK. CDR3 coding DNA: TGTGCCAGCAGCCGTCAGGGGAACACCGGGGAGCTGTTTTTT. As protein: CASSRQGNTGELFF.

The chain combines TRBV7-2 with TRBJ2-2; possibly TRBD1 for D (6 bases). Germline lookup yields CDR1 SGHTA and CDR2 FQGNSA. The CDR3 spans 15 residues. Trimming took off 5 bases at V and 0 bases at J, with 10 bases between the two ends. DNA for the CDR3: TGTGCCAGCAGCACAGGGAAATCGAACACCGGGGAGCTGTTTTTT. The encoded protein is CASSTGKSNTGELFF.

J is TRBJ1-2 and V is TRBV9, with unresolved D. The germline V and J ends were trimmed by 0 bases and 8 bases, with 17 bases remaining between them. The germline gives CDR1 SGDLS, CDR2 YYNGEE. This CDR3 has 15 residues. CDR3 in DNA: TGTGCCAGCAGCGTAGTGGACCCCAGAAAGCGGGGCTACACCTTC. Its protein product is CASSVVDPRKRGYTF.

The CDR3 DNA reads TGCGCCAGCAGCTCGGGCCTTACGACTAGCGGGAGTACCAATGAGCAGTTCTTC. The encoded protein is CASSSGLTTSGSTNEQFF. The V gene is TRBV5-1, the J gene TRBJ2-1, with 12 nucleotides matching TRBD2. Germline V gene lookup returns CDR1 SGHRS and CDR2 YFSETQ. This CDR3 contains 18 residues. Unmatched junction bases numbered 13, after V lost 3 bases and J lost 6 bases.

The chain links TRBV27 to TRBJ1-1, with D possibly being TRBD1 (5 bases). This CDR3 has 13 residues. Germline V CDR1 and CDR2: MNHEY, SMNVEV (reference sequence). The germline V and J ends were trimmed by 6 bases and 3 bases, with 11 bases remaining between them. CDR3 coding DNA: TGTGCCAGCAGCTATCAGGGTTACACTGAAGCTTTCTTT. As protein: CASSYQGYTEAFF.

The chain employs TRBV6-1 and TRBJ1-5, with D tentatively TRBD1 (5 bases). Trimming shortened V by 3 bases and J by 1 base, and 7 bases separated the two germline ends. Germline V CDR1 and CDR2: MNHNS, SASEGT. The CDR3 contains 14 residues. CDR3 DNA sequence: TGTGCCAGCAGTGATAGGGGAAGCAATCAGCCCCAGCATTTT. Translation: CASSDRGSNQPQHF.

This rearrangement joins TRBV28 to TRBJ1-2; 8 bases match TRBD1. V gave up 3 bases and J gave up 4 bases; unmatched junction bases: 7. This CDR3 is built from 15 residues. The germline CDR1 and CDR2 sequences are MDHEN and SYDVKM. In DNA form, the CDR3 reads TGTGCCAGCAGTTTCCGGACAGGGATGACCTATGGCTACACCTTC. As protein: CASSFRTGMTYGYTF.

The chain combines TRBV5-4 with TRBJ1-2; TRBD1 agrees at 7 bases. Looked up from germline, CDR1 is SGHNT and CDR2 is YYREEE (reference sequence). The J segment lost 7 bases and the V segment lost 0 bases, leaving 6 bases of the junction unmatched. The length of the CDR3 is 14 residues. CDR3 protein: CASSLDRGKGGYTF. CDR3 DNA sequence: TGTGCCAGCAGCTTGGACAGGGGTAAGGGTGGCTACACCTTC.

The chain carries TRBV19 and TRBJ2-6, with 11 bases aligning to TRBD1. From germline, CDR1 is LNHDA and CDR2 SQIVND (reference sequence). This CDR3 comprises 13 residues. V lost 5 bases and J lost 12; bases outside the gene matches: 3. Here the CDR3 DNA reads TGTGCCAGTAGTGCGGGGACAGGGGGCGTCCTGACTTTC. It translates to CASSAGTGGVLTF.

The rearrangement links TRBV2 to TRBJ2-7; 9 bases agree with TRBD1. J gave up 3 bases and V 6 bases, and 9 bases lay outside the gene matches. Germline CDR1 and CDR2: SNHLY and FYNNEI. This CDR3 is built from 15 residues. The CDR3 spells CASRPGTGINYEQYF. The CDR3 nucleotides are TGTGCCAGCAGGCCTGGGACAGGGATAAACTACGAGCAGTACTTC. Full variable domain (missing parts from reference TRBV2 and TRBJ2-7): EPEVTQTPSHQVTQMGQEVILRCVPISNHLYFYWYRQILGQKVEFLVSFYNNEISEKSEIFDDQFSVERPDGSNFTLKIRSTKLEDSAMYFCASRPGTGINYEQYFGPGTRLTVT.